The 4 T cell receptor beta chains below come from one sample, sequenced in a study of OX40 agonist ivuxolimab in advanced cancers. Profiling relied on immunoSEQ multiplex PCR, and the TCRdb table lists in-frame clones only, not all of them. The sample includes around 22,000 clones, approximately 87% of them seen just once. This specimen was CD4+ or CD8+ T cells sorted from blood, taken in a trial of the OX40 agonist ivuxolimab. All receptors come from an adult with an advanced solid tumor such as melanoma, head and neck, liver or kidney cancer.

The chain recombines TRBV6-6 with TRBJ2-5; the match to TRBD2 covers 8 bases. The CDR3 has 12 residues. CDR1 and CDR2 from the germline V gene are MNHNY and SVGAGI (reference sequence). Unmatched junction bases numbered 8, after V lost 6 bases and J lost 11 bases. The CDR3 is CASSPGGGEQYF. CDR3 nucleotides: TGTGCCAGCAGCCCGGGGGGGGGTGAGCAGTACTTC.

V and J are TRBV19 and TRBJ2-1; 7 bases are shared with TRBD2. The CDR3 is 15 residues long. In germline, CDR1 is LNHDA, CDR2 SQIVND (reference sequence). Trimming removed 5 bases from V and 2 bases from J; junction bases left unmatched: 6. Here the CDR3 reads CASSVTRETYNEQFF. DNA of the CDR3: TGTGCCAGTAGTGTAACGCGGGAGACCTACAATGAGCAGTTCTTC.

The CDR3 coding sequence is TGTGCCAGCAGTCTTTCTACCAGGGACCCCCATAACATTCAGTACTTC. It specifies CASSLSTRDPHNIQYF. V usage is TRBV7-6 and J usage is TRBJ2-4, with D possibly being TRBD1 or TRBD2 (5 bases each). The germline V gene has CDR1 SGHVS and CDR2 FNYEAQ. V lost 6 bases and J lost 7, with 22 bases in between. The CDR3 is made up of 16 amino acids.

The DNA of the CDR3 is TGCAGCGCCCGTAAGGCCGGGGAGCTGTTTTTT. Amino acids: CSARKAGELFF. J is TRBJ2-2 and V is TRBV29-1; D uncertain. The V gene lost 7 bases and the J gene lost 6 bases, with 9 bases spanning the gap. This CDR3 has 11 amino acids. Germline V gene lookup returns CDR1 SQVTM and CDR2 ANQGSEA.